What follows are 10 T cell receptor beta chains derived from one specimen sequenced in a study of Ad26.COV2.S vaccination and SARS-CoV-2 variants. Described treatment: some 20 received Ad26.COV2.S at low or high dose, single or two shots; about 5 received placebo; per-sample allocation not given. Sampling was done on day 63 after the first vaccine or placebo injection. Sequencing used immunoSEQ multiplex PCR; TCRdb keeps in-frame clones, though not all of them. This sample carries some 390,000 clones, 89% of them seen once, and the ten largest clones take about 1.9%. The sample in question was peripheral blood, obtained in a trial of Ad26.COV2.S vaccine versus placebo. All receptors derive from a person between 18 and 59 years old who received the Ad26.COV2.S COVID-19 vaccine or a placebo.

V usage is TRBV30 and J usage is TRBJ1-1, with D hard to call. The CDR3 contains 13 residues. V gave up 0 bases and J gave up 6 bases, with 11 bases separating them. Germline values: CDR1 GTSNPN, CDR2 SVGIG (reference sequence). The CDR3 DNA sequence: TGTGCCTGGAGTGTCGCTGGTTTCTCTGAAGCTTTCTTT. Translation gives CAWSVAGFSEAFF.

This clone was recorded once. This CDR3 is CASSGPGQGNEQFF. DNA for the CDR3: TGTGCCAGCAGTGGGCCGGGACAGGGCAATGAGCAGTTCTTC. The genes are TRBV7-9 and TRBJ2-1; 9 bases line up with TRBD1. CDR3 length: 14 amino acids. The V segment lost 6 bases and the J segment 6 bases; nucleotides outside the gene matches: 6. In germline, CDR1 is SEHNR, CDR2 FQNEAQ (reference sequence).

The genes are TRBV13 and TRBJ1-1, with 8 positions matching TRBD1. The CDR3 is made up of 15 amino acids. The junction had 7 bases not matched to a gene; V was cut back by 1 base and J by 6 bases. Germline CDR1 reads PRHDT; CDR2 reads FYEKMQ (reference sequence). The DNA of the CDR3 is TGTGCCAGCAGCTTAGTGGACAGGGATTTCGCTGAAGCTTTCTTT. This codes for CASSLVDRDFAEAFF.

V and J are TRBV5-5 and TRBJ2-4, with TRBD2 matching 12 bases. V was clipped by 1 base and J by 6 bases; unmatched bases: 14. Per the germline V gene, CDR1 is SGHKS and CDR2 is YYEKEE (reference sequence). The CDR3 length is 19 residues. The CDR3 is CASSLYESSGRAGLNIQYF. CDR3 DNA: TGTGCCAGCAGCTTGTATGAGTCTAGCGGGAGGGCCGGGTTAAACATTCAGTACTTC.

This chain connects TRBV16 to TRBJ1-1; D not certain. The CDR3 is 13 residues long. Germline CDR1 and CDR2: KGHSY and FQNENV. Trimming stripped 3 bases from V and 3 bases from J, with 8 bases between. CDR3 in DNA: TGTGCCAGCAGCCAGGGTAGGGACACTGAAGCTTTCTTT. Its protein product is CASSQGRDTEAFF.

The chain is built from TRBV7-3 and TRBJ2-7; D call uncertain. CDR1 SGHTA and CDR2 FQGTGA come from the germline V gene. The CDR3 is 16 amino acids. The V end was cut by 1 base, the J end by 3 bases, with 16 bases between. Here the CDR3 reads CASSLINPDHFYEQYF. The CDR3 DNA sequence: TGTGCCAGCAGCTTAATAAACCCGGACCATTTCTACGAGCAGTACTTC.

The genes are TRBV28 and TRBJ2-6; D gene unclear. The germline gives CDR1 MDHEN, CDR2 SYDVKM. The CDR3 sequence is 15 residues long. The V end lost 5 bases, the J end lost 4 bases, and 12 bases lay between the germline ends. The CDR3 DNA sequence: TGTGCCAGCAGTATGGGGATACCCGGGGCCAACGTCCTGACTTTC. Residues: CASSMGIPGANVLTF.

V gene TRBV29-1 combines with J gene TRBJ2-1; TRBD2 matches at 7 bases. Trimming at V came to 3 bases and at J to 7 bases, leaving 9 bases not matched to a gene. CDR3 size: 14 residues. Germline V gene sequence: CDR1 SQVTM, CDR2 ANQGSEA. The CDR3 region is CSVDRAGRVNEQFF. The CDR3 DNA reads as TGCAGCGTTGATCGGGCAGGGAGGGTTAATGAGCAGTTCTTC.

J is TRBJ1-6 and V is TRBV2; 11 nucleotides line up with TRBD1. Germline V gives CDR1 SNHLY, CDR2 FYNNEI. This CDR3 region has 15 residues. V shed 7 bases, J shed 6 bases, and the junction held 5 bases outside the gene matches. The CDR3 loop reads CASTGQGAFNSPLHF. The DNA for the CDR3 is TGTGCCAGCACTGGACAGGGGGCGTTTAATTCACCCCTCCACTTT.

The genes are TRBV12-3 or TRBV12-4 and TRBJ2-5; the D is unclear. V was shortened by 3 bases and J by 4 bases, with 6 bases between the two germline ends. The CDR3 sequence is 12 residues long. Here the CDR3 reads CASSFVGETQYF. The CDR3 DNA reads TGTGCCAGCAGTTTCGTTGGAGAGACCCAGTACTTC.